Listed here is a single TCR beta chain. Its antigen specificity is not known. It has no much larger one-base neighbor in the sample; base qualities were not kept. Ficoll-Paque density gradient centrifugation was the method used to isolate PBMCs. This record belongs to a study of T-cell memory formation after mild COVID-19 (dated by TCRdb to the early 2020s). General notes on the study: Most TCR sequence clusters were specific to one of the two donors. In two donors, T-cell clones that expanded and contracted after mild COVID-19 were followed by sequencing TCRalpha and TCRbeta repertoires longitudinally. The cohort was made up of two young adult volunteers, one female and one male, who were previously healthy. The research as a whole found: Whether the second-wave clones peaking on day 37 were SARS-CoV-2 specific was not confirmed. Clones contracting from day 15 to 85 had balanced CD4/CD8 phenotypes, while a second wave expanding from day 15 to 37 was biased towards CD4+. The study covered only a couple of mild cases, and larger cohorts including severe cases with pre-infection samples were considered necessary. Contracting CD4+ clones turned up mainly in the CM and EM memory subsets, whereas EMRA was where CD8+ clones were enriched. The detection of some responding clones in pre-infection memory suggests that pre-existing cross-reactive memory T cells joined the SARS-CoV-2 response.

V has 3 bases trimmed and J has 4 bases trimmed; junction bases matching no gene number 7. The CDR3 sequence holds 15 residues, the cysteine and phenylalanine included. Here the CDR3 DNA is all that survives: 45 bases in frame from base 1. From the germline V gene, CDR1 is SGHDT and CDR2 is YYEEEE. Sequencing used an Illumina NovaSeq 6000. Using 5'RACE with constant-segment primers, TCRalpha and TCRbeta cDNA libraries were constructed, with sample barcodes and unique molecular identifiers added in the process. Trizol reagent was used to extract RNA from every sample. Library amplification was performed in two PCR steps, and a second sample barcode and Illumina TruSeq adapters were introduced in the second step. Sequencing of libraries was performed on an Illumina NovaSeq with 2 x 150 bp paired-end reads. As for the authors' bioinformatics: Demultiplexing of reads and collapsing into UMI-guided consensus sequences were performed with migec v1.2.7. With mixcr v2.1.11, UMI consensuses were aligned to TRA and TRB V and J templates and assembled into clonotypes. Clonotypes were classified as expanded or contracted when called significant by both edgeR and NoisET, with noise models trained on biological replicates. For edgeR calls, the thresholds were a false discovery rate-adjusted p below 0.01 and a log2 fold-change of 1. As an exploratory analysis of dynamics, max-normalized trajectories of the 1000 most abundant clonotypes were examined by PCA with hierarchical clustering. The CD4 or CD8 phenotype of responding clones was assigned using the separately sequenced CD4+ and CD8+ repertoires. TCRdb reprocessing: public reads trimmed at Q25 with fastp, clones called with MiXCR, in-frame beta chains kept. Rows are unified per CDR3 protein, each entry keeping the most common DNA and genes. These V and J calls originate from TCRdb's pipeline instead of the authors' own analysis. The sample records some 190,000 distinct CDR3 sequences, approximately 20% of which are singletons. The top ten hold roughly 2.4% of the sample.

The source of this sequence is an adult woman who had mild COVID-19 (a few samples of this study predate the infection). The sample titles of this study are shuffled in the database, so cell type and time point are left out; the donor was told from shared clones. Sample: PBMCs or a T cell subset sorted from them (not recorded which). The receptor chain draws on TRBV5-6 and TRBJ1-1; TRBD1 fits 9 bases in the junction. The nucleotide sequence is TGTGCCAGCAGCTCCATGGACAGGGGAGGCACTGAAGCTTTCTTT. This codes for CASSSMDRGGTEAFF.